A single sample gave rise to the 13 T cell receptor beta chains below, sequenced in a study of T cell responses to AZD1222 COVID-19 vaccine (dated by TCRdb to about 2021). The time point label for this specimen denotes: baseline before first vaccination. To prepare the library, the immunoSEQ multiplex PCR assay was applied. TCRdb took over this immuneACCESS table, retaining in-frame rearrangements with V and J assigned. Such tables are incomplete; in checked studies, under half of the missing clones stem from an unresolved V gene, and the remainder is unexplained. Present in this sample are approximately 89,000 clones, roughly 94% of which were seen just once. About 5% of the sample goes to the ten largest clones. Sequenced material: peripheral blood, taken on day 0 of AZD1222 vaccination. These receptors came from an adult in good health.

CDR3 bases: TGTGCCAGCAGTTACGGGACAGGGGGTAATTCACCCCTCCACTTT. Its protein product is CASSYGTGGNSPLHF. V and J are TRBV6-2 or TRBV6-3 and TRBJ1-6; 11 bases map to TRBD1. The V gene end was trimmed by 2 bases and the J gene end by 6 bases; junction bases not matched to a gene: 0. CDR1 MNHEY and CDR2 SVGEGT come from the germline V gene. The CDR3 consists of 15 residues.

The chain couples TRBV12-2 to TRBJ2-3; the table's D call, TRBD1, has no DNA check behind it. TRBV12-2 is annotated as a pseudogene. The CDR3 sequence is 17 residues long. The CDR3 nucleotides read TGTGCAAGTCGCTACCGTATGGGGCTCCTGTGCACAGATACGCAGTATTTT. Translated: CASRYRMGLLCTDTQYF.

The V and J genes are TRBV9 and TRBJ1-1; TRBD1 agrees at 10 bases. CDR3 size: 15 residues. The J segment lost 4 bases and the V segment lost 3 bases, leaving 6 bases of the junction unmatched. Germline lookup yields CDR1 SGDLS and CDR2 YYNGEE. This CDR3 reads CASSAGGQGSTEAFF. As DNA, the CDR3 is TGTGCCAGCAGCGCCGGGGGACAGGGGAGCACTGAAGCTTTCTTT.

This clone was counted only a few times. This chain connects TRBV19 to TRBJ2-1; a weak D match, TRBD2 (5 bases). The CDR3 runs 14 residues. CDR1 and CDR2 (germline): LNHDA, SQIVND (reference sequence). V was trimmed by 7 bases and J by 4 bases, leaving 14 bases between them. CDR3 in amino acids: CASTRGSLYNEQFF. Written as DNA, the CDR3 is TGTGCCAGTACACGCGGGTCCTTATACAATGAGCAGTTCTTC.

This clone was detected a few times. V and J are TRBV4-2 and TRBJ1-2; D uncertain. This CDR3 has 14 amino acids. Germline values: CDR1 LGHNA, CDR2 YNFKEQ. V lost 1 base and J lost 4, with 10 bases in between. The CDR3 nucleotides are TGTGCCAGCAGCCAAGGGGAACAGTCCTATGGCTACACCTTC. This translates into CASSQGEQSYGYTF.

The V gene is TRBV7-3, the J gene TRBJ1-6; D is unclear. Looked up from germline, CDR1 is SGHTA and CDR2 is FQGTGA. This CDR3 comprises 12 residues. Trimming stripped 5 bases from V and 12 bases from J, with 11 bases between. CDR3: CASSKNGVPLHF. The CDR3, as DNA: TGTGCCAGCAGCAAGAACGGAGTACCCCTCCACTTT.

The DNA for the CDR3 is TGTGCCAGCAGCTTGGGGGGGCGCGGGAGTTCGAATGAGCAGTTCTTC. Encoded protein: CASSLGGRGSSNEQFF. The chain carries TRBV5-4 and TRBJ2-1; D possibly corresponds to TRBD2 (7 bases). The CDR3 extends over 16 amino acids. V was trimmed by 0 bases and J by 7 bases, leaving 17 bases between them. The germline V gene has CDR1 SGHNT and CDR2 YYREEE (reference sequence).

The sample holds one count of this clone. This chain joins TRBV20-1 and TRBJ2-3; maybe TRBD2 (5 bases). V lost 5 bases and J 11 bases, leaving 11 bases between the germline ends. This CDR3 contains 10 residues. The germline V gene has CDR1 DFQATT and CDR2 SNEGSKA (reference sequence). The DNA for the CDR3 is TGCAGTGCTCCCGGGGAGAAGCAGTATTTT. Its protein is CSAPGEKQYF.

This chain uses TRBV30 with TRBJ2-5, with 11 bases lining up with TRBD1. The CDR3 length is 12 residues. Germline lookup yields CDR1 GTSNPN and CDR2 SVGIG (reference sequence). V lost 8 bases to trimming and J lost 4 bases; unmatched junction nucleotides: 3. CDR3: CAAGQGAETQYF. CDR3 coding DNA: TGTGCCGCAGGACAGGGGGCAGAGACCCAGTACTTC.

This clone appeared once. The rearrangement joins TRBV6-5 to TRBJ1-1, with no clear D. Looked up from germline, CDR1 is MNHEY and CDR2 is SVGAGI. Between the trimmed V and J ends, which lost 2 bases and 6 bases, there was a span of 4 bases. This CDR3 has 11 amino acids. The CDR3 protein is CASSYGAEAFF. In nucleotides, the CDR3 is TGTGCCAGCAGTTACGGCGCTGAAGCTTTCTTT.

J is TRBJ2-3 and V is TRBV3-1 (or the pseudogene TRBV3-2); no firm D call. Trimming took off 3 bases at V and 6 bases at J, with 7 bases between the two ends. The CDR3 has 12 amino acids. Germline V CDR1 and CDR2: LGHDT, YNNKEL (reference sequence). CDR3 coding DNA: TGTGCCAGCAGCCAGTATGGTGATACGCAGTATTTT. This encodes CASSQYGDTQYF.

This clone ranks as medium-sized. The chain couples TRBV7-8 to TRBJ1-2, with D possibly matching TRBD1 (6 bases). With 5 bases removed from V and 7 bases from J, the gap between germline ends came to 32 bases. The CDR3 is made up of 19 amino acids. Germline CDR1 reads SGHVS; CDR2 reads FQNEAQ. As DNA, the CDR3 is TGTGCCAGCAGCCCCTCGCGGGGTTACAGGGTTCAGTCACGGGTTGGCTACACCTTC. Its translation: CASSPSRGYRVQSRVGYTF.

The chain employs TRBV2 and TRBJ2-5; 8 bases line up with TRBD1. Germline loops: CDR1 SNHLY, CDR2 FYNNEI. Trimming removed 6 bases from V and 5 bases from J; junction bases left unmatched: 11. CDR3 size: 15 residues. CDR3 sequence (DNA): TGTGCCAGCAGCGCCCGACAGGGGTTAATGGAGACCCAGTACTTC. Its translation: CASSARQGLMETQYF.